This TCR beta chain was recovered during a study of blood T cells in healthy people across ages. General observations from the study: With unsorted PBMCs, a conclusive comparison of naive versus antigen-experienced cells was not possible.

A second PCR, run for 7 to 11 cycles, used a sample-barcoded 5' primer plus a J-beta primer mix. Every single cDNA molecule received a tag from a template-switch adaptor with 12 random nucleotides. TCRdb reanalysed the 5' RACE reads using MiXCR and keeps one entry per CDR3 protein. The repertoire has over 550,000 distinct CDR3 sequences, around 31% of them found once; the top ten carry about a sixth. A word on this clonotype: Its antigen is undetermined. A much larger clone lies one base from this, so it may be a read error.

Germline CDR1 reads MNHNS; CDR2 reads SASEGT. This CDR3 spans 14 amino acids. The sequenced sample consisted of blood. The receptor was isolated from a woman of 80 years or more in good health. The chain employs TRBV6-1 and TRBJ1-2; TRBD1 might be the D (6 bases). As DNA, the CDR3 is TGTGCCAGCAGTGAAACAGGGTCTAACTATGGCTACATCTTC. Translating gives CASSETGSNYGYIF.